The clone carrying this T cell receptor (beta chain) has a count of ten or more. The antigen remains undetermined. The CDR3 end falls 3 residues outside the read, so it is completed with the germline J gene. With 2 bases removed from V and 6 bases from J, the gap between germline ends came to 23 bases. The germline V gene has CDR1 GTSNPN and CDR2 SVGIG (reference sequence). This CDR3 comprises 18 residues. This sample was included in a study of T cell clonality in common variable immunodeficiency. Profiling relied on immunoSEQ multiplex PCR, and the TCRdb table lists in-frame clones only, not all of them. This sample has some 45,000 clones, each found more than once. General study findings and limits: CVID subjects showed higher TCRbeta clonality than healthy controls.

This receptor was identified in a person aged 18 to 70 in good health. The sample taken for sequencing was peripheral blood mononuclear cells. The chain combines TRBV30 with TRBJ1-6; TRBD1 is a possible D gene (6 bases). The part of the CDR3 DNA that was read is TGTGCCTGGAGTCGGGACAAATTTGGGCTAGGGATTAATTCACCC. Protein: CAWSRDKFGLGINSP. The full CDR3 protein is CAWSRDKFGLGINSPLHF.